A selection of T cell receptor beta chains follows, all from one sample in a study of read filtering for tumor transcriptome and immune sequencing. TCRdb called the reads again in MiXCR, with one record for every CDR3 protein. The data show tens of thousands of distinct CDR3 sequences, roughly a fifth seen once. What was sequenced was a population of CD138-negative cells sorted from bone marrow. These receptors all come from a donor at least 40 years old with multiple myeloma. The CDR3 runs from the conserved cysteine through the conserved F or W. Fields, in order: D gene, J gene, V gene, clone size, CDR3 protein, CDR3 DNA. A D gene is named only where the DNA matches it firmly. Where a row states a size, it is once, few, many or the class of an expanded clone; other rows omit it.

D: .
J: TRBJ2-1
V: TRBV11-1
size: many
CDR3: CASSLDPRIRMGTLFF
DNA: TGTGCCAGCAGCTTAGATCCGCGGATTAGAATGGGTACCCTCTTCTTC

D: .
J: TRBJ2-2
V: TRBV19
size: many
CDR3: CASSRQGFVGELFF
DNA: TGTGCCAGTAGTAGGCAGGGGTTCGTCGGGGAGCTGTTTTTT

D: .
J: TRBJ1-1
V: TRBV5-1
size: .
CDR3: CASSSAGDTEAFF
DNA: TGCGCCAGCAGCTCGGCCGGGGACACTGAAGCTTTCTTT

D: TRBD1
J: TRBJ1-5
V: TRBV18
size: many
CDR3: CASSKNQGASNQPQHF
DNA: TGTGCCAGCTCAAAAAACCAGGGGGCTTCAAATCAGCCCCAGCATTTT

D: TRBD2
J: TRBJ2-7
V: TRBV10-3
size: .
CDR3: CATQPGLAGTYEQYF
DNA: TGTGCCACTCAACCCGGACTAGCGGGGACCTACGAGCAGTACTTC

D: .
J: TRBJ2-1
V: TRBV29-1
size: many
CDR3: CSGKGSNEQFF
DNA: TGCAGCGGTAAGGGTTCGAATGAGCAGTTCTTC

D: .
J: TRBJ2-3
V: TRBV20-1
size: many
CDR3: CSARIPASTDTQYF
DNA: TGCAGTGCTAGAATCCCAGCTAGCACAGATACGCAGTATTTT

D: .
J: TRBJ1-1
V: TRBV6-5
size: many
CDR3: CASTILGDTEAFF
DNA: TGTGCCAGCACCATACTAGGCGATACTGAAGCTTTCTTT

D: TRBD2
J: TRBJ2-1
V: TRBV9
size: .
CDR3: CASTRSGLAGGRSEQFF
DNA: TGTGCCAGCACCCGTAGCGGACTAGCGGGAGGGAGGAGTGAGCAGTTCTTC

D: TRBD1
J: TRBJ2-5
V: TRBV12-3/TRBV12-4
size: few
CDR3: CASSWRQGETQYF
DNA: TGTGCCAGCAGTTGGAGACAGGGAGAGACCCAGTACTTC

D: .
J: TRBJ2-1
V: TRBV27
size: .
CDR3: CASIPSSSYNEQFF
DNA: TGTGCCAGCATACCCTCGAGCTCCTACAATGAGCAGTTCTTC

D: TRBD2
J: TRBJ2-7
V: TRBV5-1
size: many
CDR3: CASSLGTSGGFEQYF
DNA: TGCGCCAGCAGCTTAGGGACTAGCGGGGGCTTTGAGCAGTACTTC

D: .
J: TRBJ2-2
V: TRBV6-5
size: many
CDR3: CASSQMMGVTGELFF
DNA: TGTGCCAGCAGCCAGATGATGGGGGTCACCGGGGAGCTGTTTTTT

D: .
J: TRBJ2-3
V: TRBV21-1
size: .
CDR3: CASSKGDTKRTDTQYF
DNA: TGTGCCAGCAGCAAAGGGGACACCAAACGCACAGATACGCAGTATTTT

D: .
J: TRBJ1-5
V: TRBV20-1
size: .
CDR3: CSALGQLNQPQHF
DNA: TGCAGTGCCCTTGGACAGCTCAATCAGCCCCAGCATTTT

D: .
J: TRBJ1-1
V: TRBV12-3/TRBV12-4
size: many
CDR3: CASSADVGTEAFF
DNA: TGTGCCAGCAGTGCGGACGTCGGAACTGAAGCTTTCTTT

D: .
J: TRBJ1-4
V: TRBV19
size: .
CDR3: CASYPHAGAEEKLFF
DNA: TGTGCCAGCTACCCCCACGCGGGGGCGGAGGAAAAACTGTTTTTT

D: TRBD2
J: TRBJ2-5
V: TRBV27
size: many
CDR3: CASSLGGLAITFQETQYF
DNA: TGTGCCAGCAGTTTAGGGGGACTAGCGATAACATTCCAAGAGACCCAGTACTTC

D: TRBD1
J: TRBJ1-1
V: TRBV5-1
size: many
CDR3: CASSSGTGGFTEAFF
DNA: TGCGCCAGCAGCTCCGGGACAGGTGGGTTCACTGAAGCTTTCTTT

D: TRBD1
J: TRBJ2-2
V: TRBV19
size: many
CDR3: CASSTSGQITGELFF
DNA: TGTGCCAGTAGTACGTCGGGACAGATCACCGGGGAGCTGTTTTTT

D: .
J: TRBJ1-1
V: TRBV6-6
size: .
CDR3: CASRALGRAEAFF
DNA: TGTGCCAGCAGGGCACTGGGACGGGCTGAAGCTTTCTTT

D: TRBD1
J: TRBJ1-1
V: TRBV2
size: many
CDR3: CASSERTGGTEAFF
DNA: TGTGCCAGCAGTGAAAGGACAGGGGGTACTGAAGCTTTCTTT

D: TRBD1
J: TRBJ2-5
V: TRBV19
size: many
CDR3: CASPKQGQQETQYF
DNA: TGTGCCAGTCCTAAACAGGGGCAACAAGAGACCCAGTACTTC

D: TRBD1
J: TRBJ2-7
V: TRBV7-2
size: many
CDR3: CASSLGTGTGTYEQYF
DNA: TGTGCCAGCAGCTTAGGCACCGGGACAGGGACTTACGAGCAGTACTTC

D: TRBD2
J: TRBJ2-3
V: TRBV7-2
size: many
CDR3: CASSSSGRASTQYF
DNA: TGTGCCAGCAGCTCGAGCGGGAGGGCCTCTACGCAGTATTTT

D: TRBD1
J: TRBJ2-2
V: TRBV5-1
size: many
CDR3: CASSLEPARRTGSGELFF
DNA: TGCGCCAGCAGCTTGGAACCCGCCCGGCGGACAGGGTCCGGGGAGCTGTTTTTT

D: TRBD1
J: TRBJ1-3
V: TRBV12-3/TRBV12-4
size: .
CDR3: CASSRDSGNTIYF
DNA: TGTGCCAGCAGCCGGGACAGCGGAAACACCATATATTTT

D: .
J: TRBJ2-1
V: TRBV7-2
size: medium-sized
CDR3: CASSGSADSSYNEQFF
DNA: TGTGCCAGCAGCGGTTCAGCCGATAGCTCCTACAATGAGCAGTTCTTC

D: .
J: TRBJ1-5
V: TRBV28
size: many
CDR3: CASNPTGNQPQHF
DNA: TGTGCCAGCAACCCCACGGGCAATCAGCCCCAGCATTTT

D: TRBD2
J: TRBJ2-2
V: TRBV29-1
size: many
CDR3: CSVVGTSGVTGELFF
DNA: TGCAGCGTGGTTGGGACTAGCGGAGTCACCGGGGAGCTGTTTTTT

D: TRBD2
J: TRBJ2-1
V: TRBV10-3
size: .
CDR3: CTIKIAGVKEQFF
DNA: TGTACCATCAAAATTGCGGGAGTTAAAGAGCAGTTCTTC

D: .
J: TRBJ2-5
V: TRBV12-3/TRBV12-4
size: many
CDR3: CASSSLAGRQETQYF
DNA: TGTGCCAGCAGTTCCCTCGCGGGGCGCCAAGAGACCCAGTACTTC

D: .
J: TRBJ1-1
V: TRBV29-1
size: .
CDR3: CSVDSGHGAMNTGAFF
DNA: TGCAGCGTTGACTCGGGGCACGGAGCCATGAACACTGGAGCTTTCTTT

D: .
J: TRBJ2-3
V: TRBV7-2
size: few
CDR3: CASSLVGATDTQYF
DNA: TGTGCCAGCAGCTTAGTCGGGGCTACAGATACGCAGTATTTT

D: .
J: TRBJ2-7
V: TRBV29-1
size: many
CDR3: CSVGVTPTYEQYF
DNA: TGCAGCGTTGGGGTCACACCAACCTACGAGCAGTACTTC